The present TCR beta chain was sequenced within a study of CD8 T cells in cerebrospinal fluid in Alzheimer's disease (dated by TCRdb to about 2020). Describing the broader study: The study used two single-cell methods, plate-based nested PCR sequencing and droplet-based sequencing, to evaluate clonal expansion of CSF T cells. CSF gene-expression analysis, which included Parkinson's disease patients, covered more than 20 samples in total. Whether clonally expanded T cells were present in cerebrospinal fluid from healthy elderly individuals and from patients with neurodegenerative disease was tested. The droplet-based CSF analysis comparing patients with controls included ten or so healthy controls (roughly 11,000 cells) and ten or so patients with MCI or Alzheimer's disease (about 10,000 cells).

Parkinson's disease patients served as a neurodegenerative disease comparison group, because antigen-specific T cells had previously been reported in Parkinson's disease blood. Acute infectious disease was absent in all participants, and all participants were in good physical condition. Neurodegeneration in patients was confirmed using biomarkers including neurofilament, amyloid-beta and tau. For droplet-based sequencing, live CSF cells were sorted using a live/dead marker. To pellet immune cells, CSF obtained by lumbar puncture was centrifuged at 300g. CSF samples were inspected for red blood cells, and any blood-contaminated sample was excluded. CSF cells were cryopreserved by placing the cells in freezing medium, freezing the cells overnight at -80 degrees C, and then storing the cells in liquid nitrogen. Before analysis, CSF samples had been stored for less than seven months. No count is recorded, though its frequency marks this clonotype as large (0.1 to 1%). Its specific antigen is unknown.

The CDR3 covers 16 residues, taking in both the cysteine and the phenylalanine. No DNA was logged. Via the germline V gene, CDR1 is SGHAT and CDR2 FQNNGV. Overall results and qualifications from the work: The authors cautioned that detecting EBV-specific TCRs in CSF does not establish a causal link between EBV and Alzheimer's disease. The overall clonality comparison included only samples with detectable clones (roughly 11 healthy, 5 MCI, 5 AD, 6 PD). When data were pooled, most of the 6 Alzheimer's patients but only 1 of 10 healthy subjects had a highly expanded clone, defined as at least 3% of TCRs. The EBV-specific clones were neither the most highly expanded clones nor enriched among patients. The largest CSF clone made up a higher percentage of TCRs in patients with MCI or Alzheimer's disease than in controls.

Library method: 10x single-cell sequencing. CSF cells were profiled with 10X Genomics single-cell V(D)J and 5' gene-expression libraries. An Illumina NextSeq550 was used to sequence the CSF single-cell TCR libraries. Under the source paper's analysis protocol: V(D)J reads were aligned to the vdj-GRCh38 alts ensemble 2.0.0 reference and processed with the Cell Ranger vdj pipeline. A clonotype was defined as a group of cell barcodes sharing the same set of productive CDR3 nucleotide sequences. To connect clonality with transcriptional profiles, clonotype information was added to the gene-expression metadata in Seurat v3.0. CSF cells with more than 1,800 genes, more than 7,500 UMIs or more than 10% mitochondrial reads were excluded. To find TCRs with known antigen specificity, CDR3-beta sequences were matched against VDJdb. Network analysis of clone sharing used the R package qgraph and included only TCRs with complete alpha and beta chains. TCRdb reprocessed the reads into one record per CDR3 protein sequence, lacking DNA. Here the V and J calls rest on TCRdb's processing, not on the authors' analysis. The sample's table lists a count of 700 to 850 distinct CDR3 sequences. About 15% of the sample lies in the top ten.

Specimen: cerebrospinal fluid. The chain uses TRBV11-2 and TRBJ2-7; TCRdb calls TRBD1, which cannot be checked without DNA. The receptor was derived from a human donor with Parkinson's disease. The CDR3 sequence is CASSYQTGSTPYEQYF.